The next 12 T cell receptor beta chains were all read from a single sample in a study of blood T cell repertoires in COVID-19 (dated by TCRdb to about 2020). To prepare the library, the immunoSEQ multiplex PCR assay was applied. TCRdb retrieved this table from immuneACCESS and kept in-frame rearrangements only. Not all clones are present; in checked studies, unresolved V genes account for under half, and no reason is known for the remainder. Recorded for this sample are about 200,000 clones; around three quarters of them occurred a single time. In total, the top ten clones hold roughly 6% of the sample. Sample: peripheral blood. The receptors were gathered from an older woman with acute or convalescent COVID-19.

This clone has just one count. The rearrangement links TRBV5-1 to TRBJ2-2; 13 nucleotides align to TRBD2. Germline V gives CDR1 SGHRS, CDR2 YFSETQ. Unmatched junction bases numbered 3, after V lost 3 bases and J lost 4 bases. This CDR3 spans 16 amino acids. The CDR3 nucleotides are TGCGCCAGCAGCTATGGACTAGCGGGAGTCACCGGGGAGCTGTTTTTT. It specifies CASSYGLAGVTGELFF.

The CDR3 region is CASSVDKGAGGGPQNYGYTF. As DNA, the CDR3 is TGTGCCAGCAGCGTAGATAAGGGGGCAGGGGGCGGACCGCAAAACTATGGCTACACCTTC. V usage is TRBV9 and J usage is TRBJ1-2, with 8 positions matching TRBD1. Losses at the gene ends were 0 bases for V and 2 bases for J; bases not matched to a gene: 18. The CDR3 consists of 20 residues. Looked up from germline, CDR1 is SGDLS and CDR2 is YYNGEE.

This chain's CDR3 is CASSSPRGREGDTEAFF. The CDR3 coding sequence is TGTGCCAGCAGCTCACCTCGAGGCAGAGAGGGGGACACTGAAGCTTTCTTT. V gene TRBV7-6 combines with J gene TRBJ1-1, with D possibly being TRBD1 (6 bases). Trimming took 4 bases from V and 3 from J, leaving 21 bases between them. CDR3 length: 17 residues. The V gene's germline CDR1 is SGHVS and CDR2 FNYEAQ. The complete variable domain, with remaining parts taken from reference TRBV7-6 and TRBJ1-1, reads GAGVSQSPRYKVTKRGQDVALRCDPISGHVSLYWYRQALGQGPEFLTYFNYEAQQDKSGLPNDRFSAERPEGSISTLTIQRTEQRDSAMYRCASSSPRGREGDTEAFFGQGTRLTVV.

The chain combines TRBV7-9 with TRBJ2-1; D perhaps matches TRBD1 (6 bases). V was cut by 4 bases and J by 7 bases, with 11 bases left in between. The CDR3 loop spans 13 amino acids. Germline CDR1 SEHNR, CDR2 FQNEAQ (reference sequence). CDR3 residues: CASSSHRVNEQFF. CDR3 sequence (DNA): TGTGCCAGCAGCTCTCACAGGGTAAATGAGCAGTTCTTC.

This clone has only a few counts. CDR3 loop: CASSTGLADTQYF. CDR3 coding DNA: TGTGCCAGTAGTACAGGGTTGGCAGATACGCAGTATTTT. The rearrangement links TRBV19 to TRBJ2-3; a possible D gene is TRBD1 (5 bases). Germline V gene sequence: CDR1 LNHDA, CDR2 SQIVND (reference sequence). The CDR3 runs 13 residues. V lost 4 bases to trimming and J lost 4 bases, with 9 bases between them.

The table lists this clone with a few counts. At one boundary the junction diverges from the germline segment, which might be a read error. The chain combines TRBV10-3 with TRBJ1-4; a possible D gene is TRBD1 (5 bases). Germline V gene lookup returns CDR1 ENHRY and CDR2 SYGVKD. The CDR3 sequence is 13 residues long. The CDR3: CAIGEGRGEKLFF. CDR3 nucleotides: TGTGCCATCGGTGAGGGGAGAGGTGAAAAACTGTTTTTT.

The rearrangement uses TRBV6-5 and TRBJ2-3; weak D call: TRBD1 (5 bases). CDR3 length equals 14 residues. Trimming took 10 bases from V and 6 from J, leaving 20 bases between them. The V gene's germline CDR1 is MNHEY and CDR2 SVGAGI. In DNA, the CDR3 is TGTGCCATAGGAATTATAGACAGTCCGGATACGCAGTATTTT. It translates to CAIGIIDSPDTQYF.

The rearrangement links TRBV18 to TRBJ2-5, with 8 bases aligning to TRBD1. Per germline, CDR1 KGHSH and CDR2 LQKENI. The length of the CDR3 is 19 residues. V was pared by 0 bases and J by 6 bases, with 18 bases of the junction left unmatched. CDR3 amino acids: CASSPPTGGYVEAIQTQYF. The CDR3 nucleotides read TGTGCCAGCTCACCACCTACAGGGGGATACGTAGAGGCAATTCAGACCCAGTACTTC. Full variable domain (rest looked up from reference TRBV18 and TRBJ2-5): NAGVMQNPRHLVRRRGQEARLRCSPMKGHSHVYWYRQLPEEGLKFMVYLQKENIIDESGMPKERFSAEFPKEGPSILRIQQVVRGDSAAYFCASSPPTGGYVEAIQTQYFGPGTRLLVL.

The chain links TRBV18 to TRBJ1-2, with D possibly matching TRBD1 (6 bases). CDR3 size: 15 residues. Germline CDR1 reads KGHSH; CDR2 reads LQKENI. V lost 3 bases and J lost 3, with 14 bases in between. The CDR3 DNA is TGTGCCAGCTCACCCCAGGGGACCGGCCACTATGGCTACACCTTC. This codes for CASSPQGTGHYGYTF. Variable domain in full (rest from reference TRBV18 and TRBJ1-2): NAGVMQNPRHLVRRRGQEARLRCSPMKGHSHVYWYRQLPEEGLKFMVYLQKENIIDESGMPKERFSAEFPKEGPSILRIQQVVRGDSAAYFCASSPQGTGHYGYTFGSGTRLTVV.

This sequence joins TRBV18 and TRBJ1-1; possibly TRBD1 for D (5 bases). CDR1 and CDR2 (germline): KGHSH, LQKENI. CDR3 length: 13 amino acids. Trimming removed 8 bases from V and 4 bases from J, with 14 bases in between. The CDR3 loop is CASRRGGTTEAFF. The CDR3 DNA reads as TGTGCCAGCCGCCGCGGGGGAACCACTGAAGCTTTCTTT.

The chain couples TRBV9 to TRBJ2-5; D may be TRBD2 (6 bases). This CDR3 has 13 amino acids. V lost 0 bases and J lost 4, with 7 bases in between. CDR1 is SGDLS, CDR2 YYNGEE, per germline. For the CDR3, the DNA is TGTGCCAGCAGCGTAGCGGGGGTAGAGACCCAGTACTTC. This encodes CASSVAGVETQYF.

Written as DNA, the CDR3 is TGTGCCAGCAGCACACAGCCGACAGGAGAACTTGAAGCTTTCTTT. Translated, it gives CASSTQPTGELEAFF. The chain recombines TRBV7-2 with TRBJ1-1, with a weak D call TRBD1 (6 bases). CDR3 length: 15 residues. Between the trimmed V and J ends, which lost 5 bases and 7 bases, there was a span of 20 bases. Germline V lookup: CDR1 SGHTA, CDR2 FQGNSA.